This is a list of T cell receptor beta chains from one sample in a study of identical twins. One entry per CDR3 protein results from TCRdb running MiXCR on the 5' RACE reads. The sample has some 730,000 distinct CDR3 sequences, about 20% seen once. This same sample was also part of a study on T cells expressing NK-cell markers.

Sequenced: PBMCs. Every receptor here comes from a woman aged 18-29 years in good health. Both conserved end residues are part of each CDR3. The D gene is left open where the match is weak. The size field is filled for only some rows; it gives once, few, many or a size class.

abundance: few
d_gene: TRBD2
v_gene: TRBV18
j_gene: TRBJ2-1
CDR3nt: TGTGCCAGCTCACCCCACGGACTAGCGTTGGATGAGCAGTTCTTC
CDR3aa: CASSPHGLALDEQFF

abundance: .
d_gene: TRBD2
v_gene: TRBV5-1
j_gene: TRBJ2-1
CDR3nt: TGCGCCAGCAGCTCCCTAGCGGGGGGCCCAAATGAGCAGTTCTTC
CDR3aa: CASSSLAGGPNEQFF

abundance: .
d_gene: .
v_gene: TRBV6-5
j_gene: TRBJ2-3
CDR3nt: TGTGCCAGCAGTTTTACTTCAGATACGCAGTATTTT
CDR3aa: CASSFTSDTQYF

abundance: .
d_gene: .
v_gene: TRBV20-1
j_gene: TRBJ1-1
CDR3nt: TGCAGTGCTAGTCAAGGGTTGGGCACTGAAGCTTTCTTT
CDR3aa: CSASQGLGTEAFF

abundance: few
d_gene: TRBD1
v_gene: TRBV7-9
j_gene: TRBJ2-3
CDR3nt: TGTGCCAGCAGCTTGGGACAGTCGTCAGATACGCAGTATTTT
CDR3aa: CASSLGQSSDTQYF

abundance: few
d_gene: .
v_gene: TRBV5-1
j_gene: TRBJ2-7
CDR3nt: TGCGCCAGCAGCTTGAATGGGAACAGGGAATCCTACGAGCAGTACTTC
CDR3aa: CASSLNGNRESYEQYF

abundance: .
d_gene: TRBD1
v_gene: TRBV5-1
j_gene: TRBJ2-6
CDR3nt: TGCGCCAGCAGCTTGTCAGGGGGCGCCTCTGGGGCCAACGTCCTGACTTTC
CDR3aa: CASSLSGGASGANVLTF

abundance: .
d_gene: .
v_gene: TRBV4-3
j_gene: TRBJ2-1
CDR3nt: TGCGCCAGCAGCCAAGAGGGGAACGGTGAGCAGTTCTTC
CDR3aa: CASSQEGNGEQFF

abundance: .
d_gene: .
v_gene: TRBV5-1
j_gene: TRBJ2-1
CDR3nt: TGCGCCAGCAGCTGGAGCGTATCTGAGCAGTTCTTC
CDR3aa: CASSWSVSEQFF

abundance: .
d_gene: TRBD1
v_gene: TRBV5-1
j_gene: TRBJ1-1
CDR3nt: TGCGCCAGCTCCTATGCTCCGGGACAGGTCCTGAACACTGAAGCTTTCTTT
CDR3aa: CASSYAPGQVLNTEAFF

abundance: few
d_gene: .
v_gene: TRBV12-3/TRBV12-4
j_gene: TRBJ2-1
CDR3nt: TGTGCCAGCAGTTTAAGGCCGGGCTCCTACAATGAGCAGTTCTTC
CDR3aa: CASSLRPGSYNEQFF

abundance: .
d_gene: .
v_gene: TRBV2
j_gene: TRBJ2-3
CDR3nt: TGTGCCAGCATCGTCAGGGCAGATACGCAGTATTTT
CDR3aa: CASIVRADTQYF

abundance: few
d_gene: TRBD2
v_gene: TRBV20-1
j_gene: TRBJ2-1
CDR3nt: TGCAGTGCTAACGGACTAGCGGGAGGTTTAAGTGAGCAGTTCTTC
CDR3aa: CSANGLAGGLSEQFF

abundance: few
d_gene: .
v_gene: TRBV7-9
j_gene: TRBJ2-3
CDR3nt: TGTGCCATCTCCCTTCGGACTAGCACAGATACGCAGTATTTT
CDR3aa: CAISLRTSTDTQYF

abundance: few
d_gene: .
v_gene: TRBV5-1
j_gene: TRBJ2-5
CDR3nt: TGCGCCAGCAAGCGAGCCCCCGAAGAGACCCAGTACTTC
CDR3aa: CASKRAPEETQYF

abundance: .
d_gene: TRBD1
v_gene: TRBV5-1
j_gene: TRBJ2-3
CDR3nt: TGCGCCAGCAGCTTACCAGGGGGTGAGGGAGATACGCAGTATTTT
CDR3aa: CASSLPGGEGDTQYF

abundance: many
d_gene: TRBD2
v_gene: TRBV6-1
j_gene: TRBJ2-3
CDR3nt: TGTGCCAGCAGTCTTAGCGGGGGGTGGACAGATACGCAGTATTTT
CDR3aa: CASSLSGGWTDTQYF

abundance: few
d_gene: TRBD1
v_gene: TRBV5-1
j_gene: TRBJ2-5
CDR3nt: TGCGCCAGCAGCCTCAGGACAGGGTCCCAAGAGACCCAGTACTTC
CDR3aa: CASSLRTGSQETQYF

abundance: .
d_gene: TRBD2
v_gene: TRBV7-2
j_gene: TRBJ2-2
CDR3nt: TGTGCCAGCAGCCGTACTAGCGGGGCGAACACCGGGGAGCTGTTTTTT
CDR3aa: CASSRTSGANTGELFF

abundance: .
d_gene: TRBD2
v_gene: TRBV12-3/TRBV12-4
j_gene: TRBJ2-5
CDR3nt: TGTGCCAGCAAGGATAGCGGGGGAAAAGAGACCCAGTACTTC
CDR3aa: CASKDSGGKETQYF

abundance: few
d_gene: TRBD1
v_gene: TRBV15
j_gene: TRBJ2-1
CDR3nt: TGTGCCACCAGCACTCCGGGACAGTACAATGAGCAGTTCTTC
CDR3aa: CATSTPGQYNEQFF

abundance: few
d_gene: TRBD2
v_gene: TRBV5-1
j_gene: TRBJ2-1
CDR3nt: TGCGCCAGCAGCCCGCGGGGGGGCCCAAACAATGAGCAGTTCTTC
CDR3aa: CASSPRGGPNNEQFF

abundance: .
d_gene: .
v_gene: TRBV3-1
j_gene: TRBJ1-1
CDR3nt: TGTGCCAGCAGCCAAGAGTCGAGGGCTATGAACACTGAAGCTTTCTTT
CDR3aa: CASSQESRAMNTEAFF

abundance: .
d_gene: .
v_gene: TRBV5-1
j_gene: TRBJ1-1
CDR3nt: TGCGCCAGCAGCCCCCTCCCGGGAAACACTGAAGCTTTCTTT
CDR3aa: CASSPLPGNTEAFF

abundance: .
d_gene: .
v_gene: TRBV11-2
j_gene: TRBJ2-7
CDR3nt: TGTGCCAGCAGCGCCTCGTTTCTTGGTTACGAGCAGTACTTC
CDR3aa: CASSASFLGYEQYF

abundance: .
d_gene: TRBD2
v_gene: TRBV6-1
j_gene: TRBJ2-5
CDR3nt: TGTGCCAGCACCACGACTAGCGGGAGAGACTTGGTCGAGACCCAGTACTTC
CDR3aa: CASTTTSGRDLVETQYF

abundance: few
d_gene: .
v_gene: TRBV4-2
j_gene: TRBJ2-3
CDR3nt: TGTGCCAGCAGCCTCGAGCACACAGATACGCAGTATTTT
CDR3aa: CASSLEHTDTQYF

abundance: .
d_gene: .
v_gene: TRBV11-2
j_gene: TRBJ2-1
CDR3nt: TGTGCCAGCAGCTTGGGGGTGGTGCCGAGCTCCTACAATGAGCAGTTCTTC
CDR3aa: CASSLGVVPSSYNEQFF

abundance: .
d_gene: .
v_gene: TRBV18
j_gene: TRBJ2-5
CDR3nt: TGTGCCAGCTCAGGGGTGTTCCAAGAGACCCAGTACTTC
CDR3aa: CASSGVFQETQYF

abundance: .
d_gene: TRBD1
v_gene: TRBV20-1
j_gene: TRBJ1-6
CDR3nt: TGCAGTGCCGCGACCGGGACAGGGATTTCACCCCTCCACTTT
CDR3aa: CSAATGTGISPLHF

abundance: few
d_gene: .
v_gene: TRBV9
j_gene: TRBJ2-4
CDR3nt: TGTGCCAGCAGCGCCCCCACGACGGACCCCATAGCCAAAAACATTCAGTACTTC
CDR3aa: CASSAPTTDPIAKNIQYF

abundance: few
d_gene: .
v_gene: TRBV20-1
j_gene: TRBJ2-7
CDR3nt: TGCAGTGCTAGAGGACCCCATTCAAACGTGTACGAGCAGTACTTC
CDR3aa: CSARGPHSNVYEQYF

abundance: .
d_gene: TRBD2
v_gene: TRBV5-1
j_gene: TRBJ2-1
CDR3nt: TGCGCCAGCAGCTTGGATGCGGGAGTATCAGGTAATGAGCAGTTCTTC
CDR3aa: CASSLDAGVSGNEQFF

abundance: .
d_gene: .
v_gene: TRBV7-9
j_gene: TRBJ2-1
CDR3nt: TGTGCCAGCAGCTTAGAGCGCTACTCCTACAATGAGCAGTTCTTC
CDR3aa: CASSLERYSYNEQFF

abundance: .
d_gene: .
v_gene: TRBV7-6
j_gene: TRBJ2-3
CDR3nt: TGTGCCAGCAGCGGGACTCAGGCGGGGGATACGCAGTATTTT
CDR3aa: CASSGTQAGDTQYF

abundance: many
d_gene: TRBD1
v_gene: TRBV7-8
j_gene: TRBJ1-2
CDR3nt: TGTGCCAGCAGTTCCGGGGACAGGGAGGGCTACACCTTC
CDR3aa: CASSSGDREGYTF

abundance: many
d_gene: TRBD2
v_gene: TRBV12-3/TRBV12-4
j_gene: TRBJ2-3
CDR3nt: TGTGCCAGCAGGTTTCTAGCGGGAGACACAGATACGCAGTATTTT
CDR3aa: CASRFLAGDTDTQYF

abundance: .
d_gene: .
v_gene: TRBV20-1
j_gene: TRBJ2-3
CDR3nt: TGCAGTGCTAGAGAGACAGACACAGATACGCAGTATTTT
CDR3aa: CSARETDTDTQYF

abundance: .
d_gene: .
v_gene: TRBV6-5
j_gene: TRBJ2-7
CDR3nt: TGTGCCAGCAGTTACGTCGCGGGACGGTCGGGGAACGAGCAGTACTTC
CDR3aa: CASSYVAGRSGNEQYF

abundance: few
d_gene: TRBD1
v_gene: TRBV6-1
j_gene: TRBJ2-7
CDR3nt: TGTGCCAGCAGCCAGACAGGGAGCTCCTACGAGCAGTACTTC
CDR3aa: CASSQTGSSYEQYF

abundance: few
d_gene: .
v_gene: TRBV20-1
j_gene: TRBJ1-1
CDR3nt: TGCAGTGCTAGAAAGGTGGACACTGAAGCTTTCTTT
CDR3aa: CSARKVDTEAFF

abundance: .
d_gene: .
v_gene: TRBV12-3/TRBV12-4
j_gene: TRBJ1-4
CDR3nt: TGTGCCAGCAGCCAGCTGGGGCATAATGAAAAACTGTTTTTT
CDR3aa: CASSQLGHNEKLFF

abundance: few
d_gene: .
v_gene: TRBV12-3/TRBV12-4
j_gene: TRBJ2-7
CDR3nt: TGTGCCAGCGGGTGGACATTCCCGGGAGAGCAGTACTTC
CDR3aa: CASGWTFPGEQYF

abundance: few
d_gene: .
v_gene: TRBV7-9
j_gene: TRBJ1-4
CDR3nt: TGTGCCAGCAGCTTAGGGAACCTTAATGAAAAACTGTTTTTT
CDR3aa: CASSLGNLNEKLFF

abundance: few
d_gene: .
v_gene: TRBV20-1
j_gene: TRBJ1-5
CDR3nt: TGCAGTGCTAGTCCCCGACTGGGGTTTGGGCCCCAGCATTTT
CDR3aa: CSASPRLGFGPQHF

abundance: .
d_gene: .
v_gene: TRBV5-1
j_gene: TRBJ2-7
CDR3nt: TGCGCCAGCGGGACTCCTCACAGGGGCACCTACGAGCAGTACTTC
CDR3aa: CASGTPHRGTYEQYF

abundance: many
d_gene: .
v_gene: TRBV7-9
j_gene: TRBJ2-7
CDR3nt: TGTGCCAGCAGCTTAGCATCAGGGGACCATGGGGAGCAGTACTTC
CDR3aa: CASSLASGDHGEQYF

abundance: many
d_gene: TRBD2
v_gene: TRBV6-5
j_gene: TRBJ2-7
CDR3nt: TGTGCCAGCAGTTACTCTAGCGGGGGTTTTTACGAGCAGTACTTC
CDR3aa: CASSYSSGGFYEQYF

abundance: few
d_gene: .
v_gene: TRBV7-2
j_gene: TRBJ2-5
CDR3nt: TGTGCCAGCAGCTTAGGGGGCTTAACCCAAGAGACCCAGTACTTC
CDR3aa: CASSLGGLTQETQYF

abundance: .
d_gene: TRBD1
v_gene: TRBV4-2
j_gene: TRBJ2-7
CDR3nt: TGTGCCAGCAGCCAAGATCGTAGCAGGGGGTACGAGCAGTACTTC
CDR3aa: CASSQDRSRGYEQYF

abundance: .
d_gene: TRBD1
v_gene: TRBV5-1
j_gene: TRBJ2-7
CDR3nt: TGCGCCAGCAGCCTTGGCGAGACAGGGGGCGTGCAGTACTTC
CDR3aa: CASSLGETGGVQYF

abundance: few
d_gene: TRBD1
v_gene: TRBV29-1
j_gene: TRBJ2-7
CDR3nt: TGCAGCGTTCGACAGGGCTCTGGGTACGAGCAGTACTTC
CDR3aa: CSVRQGSGYEQYF